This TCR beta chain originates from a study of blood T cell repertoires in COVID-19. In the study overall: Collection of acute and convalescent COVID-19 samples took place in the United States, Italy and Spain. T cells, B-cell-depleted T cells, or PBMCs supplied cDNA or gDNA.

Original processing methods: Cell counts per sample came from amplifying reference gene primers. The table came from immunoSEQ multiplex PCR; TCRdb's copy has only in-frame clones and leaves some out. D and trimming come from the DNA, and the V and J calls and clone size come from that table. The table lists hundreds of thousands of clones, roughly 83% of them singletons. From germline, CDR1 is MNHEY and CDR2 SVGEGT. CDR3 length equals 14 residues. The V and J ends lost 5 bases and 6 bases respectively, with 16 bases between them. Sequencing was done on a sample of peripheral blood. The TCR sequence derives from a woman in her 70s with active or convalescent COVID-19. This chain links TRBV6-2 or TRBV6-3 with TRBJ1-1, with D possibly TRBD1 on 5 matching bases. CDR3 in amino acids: CASSQQEIAAEAFF. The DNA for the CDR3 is TGTGCCAGCAGTCAACAGGAGATTGCGGCTGAAGCTTTCTTT.